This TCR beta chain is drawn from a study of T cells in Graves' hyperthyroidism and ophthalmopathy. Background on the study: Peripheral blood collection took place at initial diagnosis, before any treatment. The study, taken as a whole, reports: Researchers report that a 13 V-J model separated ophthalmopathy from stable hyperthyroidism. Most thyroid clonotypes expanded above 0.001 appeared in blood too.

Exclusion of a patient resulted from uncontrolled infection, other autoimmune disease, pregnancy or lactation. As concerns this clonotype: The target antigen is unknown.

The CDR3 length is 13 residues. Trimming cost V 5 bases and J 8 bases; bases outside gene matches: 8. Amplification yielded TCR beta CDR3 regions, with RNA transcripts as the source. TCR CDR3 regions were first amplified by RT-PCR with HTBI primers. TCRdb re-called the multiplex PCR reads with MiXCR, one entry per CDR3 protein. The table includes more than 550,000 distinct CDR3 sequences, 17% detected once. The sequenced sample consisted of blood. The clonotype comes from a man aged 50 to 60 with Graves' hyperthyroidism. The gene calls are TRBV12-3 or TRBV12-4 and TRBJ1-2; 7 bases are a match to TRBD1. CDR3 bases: TGTGCCAGCAGTGGTCAGGGGGGGCGGGGCTACACCTTC. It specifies CASSGQGGRGYTF.